This TCR beta chain came from a study of T cell repertoires in cytomegalovirus infection (dated by TCRdb to the late 2010s). About the study as a whole: Alongside well-studied HLA-B-restricted epitopes, the peptide stimulations were aimed at recently identified HLA-C-restricted CMV epitopes, whose presentation resists viral immunomodulation. The HLA type of each donor mattered for the analysis, because public TCR beta signatures pointed to carriage of CMV infection along with the matching HLA type. Results and caveats for the whole study, not just this receptor: Carriers of CMV infection plus the relevant HLA type were discriminated by the cumulative frequency of public TCR beta family members in the study cohort and in an independent approximately 400-donor cohort. The ex vivo response was dominated by HLA-C-restricted CMV-specific TCR beta clonotypes, which also provided the single most frequent clonotype in two of eight donors.

Sequencing was performed on an Illumina HiSeq 1500. The raw public reads went through TCRdb reprocessing: fastp at Q25, MiXCR clone calling, in-frame beta chains kept. Duplicate CDR3 protein sequences are folded into a single record with the most common DNA and genes. This sample comprises 650,000 to 900,000 distinct CDR3 sequences, 25% to 35% of them detected only once. Clones ranked in the top ten supply around 14% of the sample. Explained via the paper, the treatment or condition label denotes: in vitro stimulation with specific CMV peptide epitopes to enrich CMV-specific T cells. About this clonotype itself: The target of this receptor is not known. Within one base of it there is no much larger clone, and no base qualities were kept.

CDR1 and CDR2, per the germline V gene (reference sequence), are SGHKS and YYEKEE. Taken from cysteine to valine, the CDR3 has 13 residues. The entry retains the CDR3 DNA only, 39 bases that are in frame from base 1. V and J lose 2 bases and 1 base, and a span of 7 bases separates them. This sequence uses TRBV5-5 and TRBJ2-7; the D gene is perhaps TRBD1, from 5 matching bases. The clonotype originates from a human donor in good health (CMV status not recorded). Some clones in this sample may be carry-over from other donors' samples. The source was cultured CD8+ T cells from PBMCs, collected from culture after CMV antigen stimulation. The encoded CDR3 is CASSFRQSYEQYV. The nucleotide sequence reads TGTGCCAGCAGCTTTAGACAGTCCTACGAGCAGTACGTC.